The 15 T cell receptor beta chains below were found in one sample sequenced in a study of T-cell reconstitution after alpha-beta-depleted transplantation in children. Unique molecular identifiers were used in preparing the TCRbeta library. TCRdb itself ran the PCR reads through MiXCR, one entry per CDR3 protein. Of 530,000 or so distinct CDR3 sequences listed, over 20% are singletons. The specimen comprised PBMCs, sampled before TCRalphabeta/CD19-depleted stem cell transplant. These receptors were collected from a boy under two years old with Wiskott-Aldrich syndrome, due to receive a stem cell transplant.

The chain couples TRBV12-3 or TRBV12-4 to TRBJ2-5; 8 bases fit TRBD1. J lost 5 bases, V lost 1 base, and 9 bases had no gene match. The CDR3 length is 16 residues. CDR3: CASSLDQGAKGETQYF. The CDR3, as DNA: TGTGCCAGCAGTTTAGACCAGGGGGCAAAGGGGGAGACCCAGTACTTC.

For this clonotype: Germline is not matched at one junction end, which may reflect a read error. The chain combines TRBV5-1 with TRBJ2-5; the D is unclear. This CDR3 is built from 13 residues. Germline-derived CDR1 and CDR2 are SGHRS and YFSETQ. The CDR3 nucleotides are TGTGCCAGCAGCCTCAGGTACCAAGAGACCCAGTACTTC. It codes for CASSLRYQETQYF.

The chain employs TRBV5-1 and TRBJ1-5, with TRBD1 identical over 8 bases. CDR1 is SGHRS and CDR2 is YFSETQ in the germline V gene. The CDR3 has 14 residues. Germline trimming cut 4 bases from V and 4 bases from J; bases unmatched to any gene: 4. DNA for the CDR3: TGCGCCAGCAGCAATACAGGGGGAAATCAGCCCCAGCATTTT. The encoded protein is CASSNTGGNQPQHF.

V gene TRBV27 combines with J gene TRBJ2-3; D unclear. This CDR3 is 14 amino acids long. V was pared by 5 bases and J by 2 bases, with 11 bases between. Germline-derived CDR1 and CDR2 are MNHEY and SMNVEV (reference sequence). The CDR3, as DNA: TGTGCCAGCAGTCCCCGAGGTTTCACAGATACGCAGTATTTT. This codes for CASSPRGFTDTQYF.

The chain couples TRBV5-1 to TRBJ2-7, with D possibly being TRBD1 (6 bases). This CDR3 is 13 amino acids long. In germline, CDR1 is SGHRS, CDR2 YFSETQ. Trimming left V 4 bases short and J 3 bases short, with 11 bases between. As DNA, the CDR3 is TGCGCCAGCAGCGGGGGACACCGCTACGAGCAGTACTTC. Its translation: CASSGGHRYEQYF.

This clonotype has a handful of counts. This chain links TRBV3-1 with TRBJ2-5; D is perhaps TRBD1 or TRBD2 (5 bases each). Per germline, CDR1 LGHDT and CDR2 YNNKEL (reference sequence). Trimming pared 1 base from V and 5 bases from J, leaving 11 bases between. This CDR3 contains 14 residues. The CDR3 DNA is TGTGCCAGCAGCCAAGGACAGTGGGAGGAGACCCAGTACTTC. Encoded protein: CASSQGQWEETQYF.

The chain recombines TRBV10-3 with TRBJ1-6, with TRBD1 matching over 10 bases. Germline loops: CDR1 ENHRY, CDR2 SYGVKD. The CDR3 totals 15 residues. Trimming at V came to 5 bases and at J to 5 bases, leaving 3 bases not matched to a gene. CDR3 DNA sequence: TGTGCCATCAGTCAGACAGGGGGCAATAATTCACCCCTCCACTTT. As protein: CAISQTGGNNSPLHF.

The rearrangement joins TRBV20-1 to TRBJ2-3; 9 nucleotides align to TRBD2. The CDR3 covers 15 residues. The germline gives CDR1 DFQATT, CDR2 SNEGSKA (reference sequence). The junction had 3 bases not matched to a gene; V was cut back by 0 bases and J by 2 bases. CDR3 residues: CSARDSGRPTDTQYF. CDR3 coding DNA: TGCAGTGCTAGAGATAGCGGGAGACCCACAGATACGCAGTATTTT.

The rearrangement links TRBV29-1 to TRBJ2-1, with D perhaps TRBD2 (5 bases). Germline V gives CDR1 SQVTM, CDR2 ANQGSEA. This CDR3 comprises 13 residues. Trimming took 4 bases from V and 10 from J, leaving 17 bases between them. The CDR3 DNA sequence: TGCAGCGTTGGGCCAAATCTAGCCAGGGAGCAGTTCTTC. Translating gives CSVGPNLAREQFF.

The chain joins TRBV4-1 to TRBJ2-1; D is uncertain. Germline CDR1 is MGHRA and CDR2 is YSYEKL. The CDR3 runs 17 residues. Trimming pared 2 bases from V and 0 bases from J, leaving 14 bases between. The chain's CDR3 is CASSQRPHYSSYNEQFF. In nucleotides, the CDR3 is TGCGCCAGCAGCCAAAGGCCACATTACAGCTCCTACAATGAGCAGTTCTTC.

This chain joins TRBV20-1 and TRBJ2-1, with D possibly TRBD2 on 7 matching bases. The CDR3 extends over 15 amino acids. Trimming shortened V by 3 bases and J by 0 bases, and 12 bases separated the two germline ends. CDR1 is DFQATT and CDR2 is SNEGSKA in the germline V gene (reference sequence). CDR3 residues: CSARGGRSSYNEQFF. For the CDR3, the DNA is TGCAGTGCTAGGGGGGGGCGGAGCTCCTACAATGAGCAGTTCTTC.

The V and J genes are TRBV6-5 and TRBJ2-7, with 7 nucleotides matching TRBD1. Trimming at V came to 1 base and at J to 2 bases, leaving 8 bases not matched to a gene. Germline V gene data show CDR1 as MNHEY and CDR2 as SVGAGI. There are 16 residues in the CDR3. DNA of the CDR3: TGTGCCAGCAGTTACTTGGGGACAGCCACCCCCTACGAGCAGTACTTC. It translates to CASSYLGTATPYEQYF.

The chain's CDR3 is CASSSDRPPYNEQFF. Here the CDR3 DNA reads TGCGCCAGCAGTTCCGACAGACCCCCCTACAATGAGCAGTTCTTC. The rearrangement joins TRBV5-1 to TRBJ2-1; D is perhaps TRBD1 (5 bases). Germline V gene data show CDR1 as SGHRS and CDR2 as YFSETQ. The CDR3 consists of 15 residues. V shed 5 bases and J shed 2 bases, with 14 bases lying between them. Based on the CDR3 plus reference TRBV5-1 and TRBJ2-1, the full variable domain is KAGVTQTPRYLIKTRGQQVTLSCSPISGHRSVSWYQQTPGQGLQFLFEYFSETQRNKGNFPGRFSGRQFSNSRSEMNVSTLELGDSALYLCASSSDRPPYNEQFFGPGTRLTVL.

The CDR3 sequence is CATSSVDTSYNEQFF. In nucleotides, the CDR3 is TGTGCCACCAGTAGCGTAGATACCTCCTACAATGAGCAGTTCTTC. V is TRBV24-1 and J is TRBJ2-1; D unresolved. The CDR3 contains 15 residues. V gave up 6 bases and J gave up 0 bases, with 11 bases separating them. Germline V gives CDR1 KGHDR, CDR2 SFDVKD.

The sample holds a few counts of this clonotype. This chain connects TRBV5-1 to TRBJ2-7; 9 bases line up with TRBD1. Germline V lookup: CDR1 SGHRS, CDR2 YFSETQ. The V segment lost 2 bases and the J segment 2 bases; nucleotides outside the gene matches: 5. The CDR3 has 15 amino acids. The CDR3: CASSFRDRATYEQYF. The CDR3 coding sequence is TGCGCCAGCAGCTTCCGGGACAGGGCGACCTACGAGCAGTACTTC.